These 27 T cell receptor beta chains share one sample of origin, sequenced in a study of blood T cell repertoires in COVID-19. Here immunoSEQ multiplex PCR was the method, and the copy in TCRdb shows in-frame clones only, minus some. Among about 280,000 clones listed, about four fifths were seen once. The sample was PBMCs or T cells enriched from blood (not recorded which). These receptors originate from a man between 40 and 49 years old who had been exposed to COVID-19.

The V and J genes are TRBV24-1 and TRBJ2-3, with D possibly matching TRBD1 (6 bases). Trimming took 9 bases from V and 3 from J, leaving 9 bases between them. Germline CDR1 KGHDR, CDR2 SFDVKD. CDR3 length equals 12 residues. The CDR3 bases are TGTGCCACCCGGGACACAACAGATACGCAGTATTTT. This gives the protein CATRDTTDTQYF.

On this clone itself: The junction and the germline gene differ at one end; a read error may be behind it. The chain combines TRBV4-1 with TRBJ1-2; no firm D call. The CDR3 loop spans 16 amino acids. Per the germline V gene, CDR1 is MGHRA and CDR2 is YSYEKL. Here the CDR3 reads CASSPERRLPGDGYTF. In DNA, the CDR3 is TGCGCCAGCAGCCCCGAAAGAAGACTACCCGGGGATGGCTATACCTTC.

In its sample, this clone was seen many times. V is TRBV4-2 and J is TRBJ2-7, with 7 bases identical to TRBD2. The CDR3 is 15 amino acids. The ends lost 0 bases at V and 3 bases at J; junction bases unmatched: 5. CDR1 and CDR2 (germline): LGHNA, YNFKEQ. The CDR3 region is CASSQDGGSVYEQYF. CDR3 sequence (DNA): TGTGCCAGCAGCCAAGACGGGGGGAGTGTCTACGAGCAGTACTTC.

This chain joins TRBV10-3 and TRBJ1-5, with D unclear. This CDR3 spans 15 amino acids. Germline CDR1 ENHRY, CDR2 SYGVKD. V gave up 5 bases and J gave up 3 bases, with 14 bases separating them. The chain's CDR3 is CAISSSPGDNQPQHF. Here the CDR3 DNA reads TGTGCCATCAGTTCCTCCCCAGGTGACAATCAGCCCCAGCATTTT.

The chain carries TRBV30 and TRBJ1-6; D remains unclear. The CDR3 consists of 14 residues. Trimming left V 1 base short and J 10 bases short, with 14 bases between. CDR1 and CDR2 (germline): GTSNPN, SVGIG (reference sequence). The CDR3 region has the DNA TGTGCCTGGAGTGAGGGCAGTCGGGGATCACCCCTCCACTTT. It translates to CAWSEGSRGSPLHF.

J is TRBJ2-5 and V is TRBV7-9; 8 positions agree with TRBD2. Germline CDR1 is SEHNR and CDR2 is FQNEAQ (reference sequence). With V trimmed by 4 bases and J by 7 bases, 8 bases remained unmatched. The CDR3 runs 14 residues. CDR3 residues: CASSSGLEGGTQYF. The CDR3 nucleotides read TGTGCCAGCAGCTCGGGACTAGAGGGGGGGACCCAGTACTTC.

V usage is TRBV11-2 and J usage is TRBJ2-7; tentative D call: TRBD2 (6 bases). The germline CDR1 and CDR2 sequences are SGHAT and FQNNGV. The CDR3 consists of 14 residues. V was shortened by 7 bases and J by 4 bases, with 17 bases between the two germline ends. The DNA of the CDR3 is TGTGCCAGCAAAGGGGCGGGGAGCCGATACGAGCAGTACTTC. This translates into CASKGAGSRYEQYF.

The chain combines TRBV3-1 (or the pseudogene TRBV3-2) with TRBJ1-2; TRBD1 is a possible D gene (6 bases). Per germline, CDR1 LGHDT and CDR2 YNNKEL (reference sequence). With 1 base removed from V and 8 bases from J, the gap between germline ends came to 14 bases. The CDR3 spans 14 residues. CDR3 nucleotides: TGTGCCAGCAGCCAAGTTCAGGGGTCCGAGGGCTACACCTTC. As protein: CASSQVQGSEGYTF.

This sequence joins TRBV3-1 (or the pseudogene TRBV3-2) and TRBJ2-7; D is ambiguous. CDR1 is LGHDT, CDR2 YNNKEL, per germline (reference sequence). This CDR3 contains 11 residues. Deletions cut 3 bases from V and 3 bases from J, with 3 bases between. DNA for the CDR3: TGTGCCAGCAGCCAGTACTACGAGCAGTACTTC. Translation: CASSQYYEQYF.

This clone was seen only once. The chain employs TRBV29-1 and TRBJ2-1; 12 bases align to TRBD1. Losses at the gene ends were 6 bases for V and 6 bases for J; bases not matched to a gene: 9. The CDR3 totals 15 residues. Per germline, CDR1 SQVTM and CDR2 ANQGSEA. The CDR3 DNA is TGCAGCGTGGGTACCGGGACAGGGGGCTTCAATGAGCAGTTCTTC. Protein: CSVGTGTGGFNEQFF.

The rearrangement uses TRBV28 and TRBJ2-3; 11 bases are shared with TRBD2. Germline V gene data show CDR1 as MDHEN and CDR2 as SYDVKM. The CDR3 covers 16 residues. J was trimmed by 4 bases and V by 5 bases; bases with no gene match: 8. The CDR3 spells CASSRIAGGFADTQYF. DNA of the CDR3: TGTGCCAGCAGTCGGATAGCGGGAGGGTTTGCAGATACGCAGTATTTT.

The rearrangement joins TRBV11-3 to TRBJ2-5, with 9 bases matching TRBD2. This CDR3 has 15 amino acids. Per germline, CDR1 SGHNT and CDR2 YENEEA. Germline trimming cut 1 base from V and 4 bases from J; bases unmatched to any gene: 4. CDR3 sequence reads: CASSLGGSGRETQYF. In nucleotides, the CDR3 is TGTGCCAGCAGCTTAGGGGGTAGCGGGAGAGAGACCCAGTACTTC. Using reference TRBV11-3 and TRBJ2-5 for the parts outside the CDR3, the full variable domain is EAGVVQSPRYKIIEKKQPVAFWCNPISGHNTLYWYLQNLGQGPELLIRYENEEAVDDSQLPKDRFSAERLKGVDSTLKIQPAELGDSAVYLCASSLGGSGRETQYFGPGTRLLVL.

The chain couples TRBV12-3 or TRBV12-4 to TRBJ1-2; D possibly corresponds to TRBD1 (5 bases). V gave up 0 bases and J gave up 9 bases, with 11 bases separating them. This CDR3 is built from 13 residues. The CDR3 protein is CASSLAGLPRYTF. CDR3 sequence (DNA): TGTGCCAGCAGTTTAGCGGGACTTCCCCGCTACACCTTC.

The V call is TRBV10-1, the J call TRBJ1-1, with 7 bases that match TRBD1. J lost 4 bases, V lost 3 bases, and 8 bases had no gene match. This CDR3 has 15 residues. The germline V gene has CDR1 WNHNN and CDR2 SYGVQD (reference sequence). CDR3 coding DNA: TGCGCCAGCAGTGACCAGGGACAGATCTCCACTGAAGCTTTCTTT. Its translation: CASSDQGQISTEAFF.

The chain uses TRBV2 and TRBJ2-3, with D maybe TRBD2 (6 bases). Looked up from germline, CDR1 is SNHLY and CDR2 is FYNNEI. V lost 4 bases, J lost 1 base, and 12 bases lay in between. This CDR3 comprises 15 residues. Here the CDR3 DNA reads TGTGCCAGCAGTGCCCTTGGCGGGGGCACAGATACGCAGTATTTT. Protein product: CASSALGGGTDTQYF. The full variable domain, completed using reference TRBV2 and TRBJ2-3, is EPEVTQTPSHQVTQMGQEVILRCVPISNHLYFYWYRQILGQKVEFLVSFYNNEISEKSEIFDDQFSVERPDGSNFTLKIRSTKLEDSAMYFCASSALGGGTDTQYFGPGTRLTVL.

The gene calls are TRBV12-5 and TRBJ2-5; 11 bases agree with TRBD2. The CDR3 has 16 residues. The germline V gene has CDR1 LGHNT and CDR2 FRNRAP. With 1 base clipped from V and 0 bases from J, the junction kept 1 base outside the gene matches. For the CDR3, the DNA is TGTGCTAGTGGTTTGGGACTAGCGGGGAACCAAGAGACCCAGTACTTC. This gives the protein CASGLGLAGNQETQYF.

The chain combines TRBV3-1 (or the pseudogene TRBV3-2) with TRBJ2-4; no reliable D call. This CDR3 comprises 14 residues. Trimming pared 3 bases from V and 5 bases from J, leaving 11 bases between. The V gene's germline CDR1 is LGHDT and CDR2 YNNKEL (reference sequence). CDR3 in DNA: TGTGCCAGCAGCCATTTACACAGACAAAACATTCAGTACTTC. This gives the protein CASSHLHRQNIQYF.

The CDR3 region is CASSFLAGPYEQYF. The CDR3 nucleotides are TGTGCCAGCAGCTTTCTAGCGGGCCCCTACGAGCAGTACTTC. The J gene is TRBJ2-7, the V gene TRBV5-5; 8 bases map to TRBD2. The V and J ends lost 2 bases and 2 bases, in that order; junction bases with no gene match: 3. The germline V gene encodes CDR1 SGHKS and CDR2 YYEKEE (reference sequence). The CDR3 loop spans 14 amino acids. Filled out from reference TRBV5-5 and TRBJ2-7, the complete variable domain reads DAGVTQSPTHLIKTRGQQVTLRCSPISGHKSVSWYQQVLGQGPQFIFQYYEKEERGRGNFPDRFSARQFPNYSSELNVNALLLGDSALYLCASSFLAGPYEQYFGPGTRLTVT.

The chain is built from TRBV5-1 and TRBJ2-1; a weak D match, TRBD2 (5 bases). Germline CDR1 reads SGHRS; CDR2 reads YFSETQ. CDR3 length: 12 amino acids. Trimming pared 4 bases from V and 9 bases from J, leaving 11 bases between. The CDR3 nucleotides are TGCGCCAGCAGCGAGCGACTATTTGAGCAGTTCTTC. Protein: CASSERLFEQFF.

This chain links TRBV20-1 with TRBJ2-7; D is unresolved. This CDR3 contains 15 residues. Trimming pared 3 bases from V and 3 bases from J, leaving 18 bases between. Germline V CDR1 and CDR2: DFQATT, SNEGSKA (reference sequence). CDR3 region: CSASGLSYWHYEQYF. CDR3 coding DNA: TGCAGTGCTAGTGGTTTGTCTTATTGGCACTACGAGCAGTACTTC.

The CDR3 sequence is CASSESEGNQPQHF. The CDR3 DNA reads as TGCGCCAGCAGTGAGTCTGAGGGTAATCAGCCCCAGCATTTT. V and J are TRBV10-2 and TRBJ1-5, with unresolved D. The V gene's germline CDR1 is WSHSY and CDR2 SAAADI. V lost 0 bases and J lost 4, with 7 bases in between. This CDR3 contains 14 residues.

The sample holds one count of this clone. The gene calls are TRBV3-1 (or the pseudogene TRBV3-2) and TRBJ1-1; tentatively, D is TRBD1 (5 bases). V gave up 4 bases and J gave up 10 bases, with 16 bases separating them. Germline V gene data show CDR1 as LGHDT and CDR2 as YNNKEL (reference sequence). There are 13 residues in the CDR3. The CDR3 coding sequence is TGTGCCAGCAGCCTAGTGACAGCACCCGGAGCTTTCTTT. Its protein product is CASSLVTAPGAFF.

This clone came up once. The chain recombines TRBV18 with TRBJ2-3; the match to TRBD2 covers 7 bases. Germline-derived CDR1 and CDR2 are KGHSH and LQKENI. The CDR3 has 14 residues. V gave up 10 bases and J gave up 0 bases; unmatched junction bases: 7. The CDR3 DNA is TGTGCCACCCCTCGGCGGGAGAGCACAGATACGCAGTATTTT. It codes for CATPRRESTDTQYF.

The chain links TRBV30 to TRBJ2-3, with D tentatively TRBD1 (5 bases). The V gene lost 0 bases and the J gene lost 4 bases, with 8 bases spanning the gap. The CDR3 is 13 residues long. The germline CDR1 and CDR2 sequences are GTSNPN and SVGIG (reference sequence). CDR3 sequence reads: CAWSVQEADTQYF. DNA for the CDR3: TGTGCCTGGAGTGTACAGGAAGCAGATACGCAGTATTTT.

The chain employs TRBV24-1 and TRBJ1-2; TRBD1 agrees at 8 bases. The CDR3 loop spans 15 amino acids. Germline trimming cut 8 bases from V and 0 bases from J; bases unmatched to any gene: 7. Germline V lookup: CDR1 KGHDR, CDR2 SFDVKD. The CDR3 region is CATTGQGGTNYGYTF. In nucleotides, the CDR3 is TGTGCCACCACTGGACAGGGCGGCACTAACTATGGCTACACCTTC.

The V gene is TRBV5-1, the J gene TRBJ1-3, with a weak D call TRBD1 (6 bases). Germline CDR1 and CDR2: SGHRS and YFSETQ. V dropped 1 base and J dropped 3 bases, with 20 bases sitting between them. The CDR3 loop spans 18 amino acids. Here the CDR3 DNA reads TGCGCCAGCAGCTTGTCGGGCCAAACAGGGAATTTTGGAAACACCATATATTTT. Protein product: CASSLSGQTGNFGNTIYF.

For this clone: This may arise from a read error, as a much more abundant clone is one base away. The chain employs TRBV5-1 and TRBJ2-1, with 7 positions matching TRBD2. CDR3 size: 14 residues. In germline, CDR1 is SGHRS, CDR2 YFSETQ. After removal of 3 bases from V and 6 bases from J, the junction contained 6 bases not matched to a gene. CDR3 loop: CASSWGGGANEQFF. The CDR3 DNA reads as TGCGCCAGCAGCTGGGGGGGTGGGGCCAATGAGCAGTTCTTC.